One and the same sample provided the 10 T cell receptor beta chains below, sequenced in a study of tumor and adjacent non-tumor tissue in lung cancer. The library came from three nested PCR rounds adapted from ARM-PCR protocols. One entry per CDR3 protein results from TCRdb running MiXCR on the multiplex PCR reads. The sample has some 73,000 distinct CDR3 sequences; roughly 80% are singletons. This sample's RNA came from whole unsorted tissue. This non-tumor lung sample came from over 3 cm beyond the tumor edge. The sample comprised distant non-tumor lung tissue. The receptor source for this set is a man between 60 and 70 years old with non-small cell lung cancer.

Remarks on this clonotype: A junction end diverges from the germline sequence, so it may reflect a read error. This chain uses TRBV6-5 with TRBJ2-1, with D tentatively TRBD1 or TRBD2 (5 bases each). The CDR3 sequence is 17 residues long. CDR1 is MNHEY and CDR2 is SVGAGI in the germline V gene. This CDR3 reads CASSYTHRPSSYNGQFF. The CDR3 DNA is TGTGCCAGCAGTTACACGCACAGGCCTAGCTCCTACAATGGGCAGTTCTTC.

This clonotype was counted only a few times. Likely a read error: the CDR3 ends without its conserved phenylalanine or tryptophan. The gene calls are TRBV6-2 or TRBV6-3 and TRBJ2-1; the D gene is possibly TRBD1 (5 bases). The germline V gene has CDR1 MNHEY and CDR2 SVGEGT. The CDR3 contains 15 residues. Trimming removed 6 bases at V and 8 bases at J, with 20 bases between. This chain's CDR3 is CASRTLGQGWHEQFL. CDR3 DNA: TGTGCCAGCAGGACCTTGGGTCAGGGATGGCATGAGCAGTTCTTA.

To note about this clonotype: A read error may produce the germline difference seen at one junction end. This rearrangement joins TRBV11-2 to TRBJ2-5; TRBD1 might be the D (6 bases). CDR1 and CDR2 from the germline V gene are SGHAT and FQNNGV. The CDR3 runs 14 residues. The CDR3 coding sequence is TGTGCCAGCAGCTCTAGACAGGTCCAAGATACCCACTACTTC. Amino acids: CASSSRQVQDTHYF.

With respect to this clonotype: One end of the junction is discordant with germline, which a read error may explain. The CDR3 DNA sequence: TGTGCCAGCGGCTTAGCGGTTCGTGACAACTCCTACGAGCAGTACTTC. It codes for CASGLAVRDNSYEQYF. V gene TRBV11-1 combines with J gene TRBJ2-7, with D possibly being TRBD2 (6 bases). The germline gives CDR1 SGHAT, CDR2 FQDESV (reference sequence). CDR3 length: 16 amino acids.

Of note for this clonotype: The germline gene is not matched at one end of the junction; a read error may be the cause. The chain employs TRBV6-5 and TRBJ1-5; D gene unclear. Germline V gene data show CDR1 as MNHEY and CDR2 as SVGAGI. The CDR3 length is 15 residues. The CDR3 region has the DNA TGTACCAGCAGTTACCTAGAGGGAAGCAGTCAGCCCCAGCATTTT. Translated: CTSSYLEGSSQPQHF.

DNA for the CDR3: TGCGCCAGCAGCCCGGGGACCCCTCTCAATGAGCAGTTCTTC. Translating gives CASSPGTPLNEQFF. This chain uses TRBV4-3 with TRBJ2-1; D is possibly TRBD1 or TRBD2 (5 bases each). The CDR3 is 14 amino acids. The germline gives CDR1 LGHNA, CDR2 YSLEER. With 4 bases removed from V and 6 bases from J, the gap between germline ends came to 13 bases.

A remark on this clonotype: One junction end disagrees with the germline gene, perhaps due to a read error. The chain joins TRBV6-5 to TRBJ2-6; TRBD2 aligns across 9 bases. Germline V gene lookup returns CDR1 MNHEY and CDR2 SVGAGI. This CDR3 is 17 amino acids long. Here the CDR3 reads CASSLAGASSGANVLNF. CDR3 nucleotide sequence: TGTGCCAGCAGTTTAGCGGGGGCAAGCTCTGGGGCCAACGTCCTCAATTTC.

The chain recombines TRBV20-1 with TRBJ1-1; a weak D match, TRBD1 (5 bases). This CDR3 has 14 residues. With 2 bases removed from V and 13 bases from J, the gap between germline ends came to 23 bases. Germline V lookup: CDR1 DFQATT, CDR2 SNEGSKA (reference sequence). The CDR3 reads CSARIWGTYTEIFF. CDR3 DNA: TGCAGTGCTAGAATATGGGGGACCTACACTGAAATTTTCTTT.

Details on this clonotype: The conserved final phenylalanine or tryptophan is absent from the CDR3, which likely points to a read error. The chain has TRBV20-1 and TRBJ2-3; 7 bases agree with TRBD2. The CDR3 has 15 residues. The germline gives CDR1 DFQATT, CDR2 SNEGSKA (reference sequence). V dropped 5 bases and J dropped 0; count of bases not matched to a gene: 8. The CDR3 is CSAGKTSSSTDTQYY. DNA of the CDR3: TGCAGTGCTGGTAAGACTAGCAGTAGCACAGATACGCAGTATTAT.

The chain uses TRBV20-1 and TRBJ2-7; D remains ambiguous. The germline gives CDR1 DFQATT, CDR2 SNEGSKA (reference sequence). Trimming cost V 4 bases and J 5 bases, with 21 bases left between them. This CDR3 has 15 amino acids. CDR3 DNA sequence: TGCAGTGCTAAAAGGTCCAGTGGGTGTCTGAACGAGCAGTACTTC. Translation gives CSAKRSSGCLNEQYF.